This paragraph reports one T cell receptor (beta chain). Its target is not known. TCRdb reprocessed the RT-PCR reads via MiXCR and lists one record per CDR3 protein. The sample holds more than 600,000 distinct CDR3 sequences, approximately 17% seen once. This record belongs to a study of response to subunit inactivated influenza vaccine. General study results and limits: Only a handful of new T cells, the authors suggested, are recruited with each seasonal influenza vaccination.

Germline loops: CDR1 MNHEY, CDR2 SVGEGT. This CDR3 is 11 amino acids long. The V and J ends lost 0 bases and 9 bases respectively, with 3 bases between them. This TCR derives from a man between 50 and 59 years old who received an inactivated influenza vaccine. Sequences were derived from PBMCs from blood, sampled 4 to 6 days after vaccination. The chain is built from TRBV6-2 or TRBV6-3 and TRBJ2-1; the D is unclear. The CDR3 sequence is CASSYSLEQFF. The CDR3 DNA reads TGTGCCAGCAGTTACTCACTTGAGCAGTTCTTC.